The T cell receptor (beta chain) described here comes from a study of blood T cell repertoires in COVID-19. Across the study: The samples span acute and convalescent COVID-19 from the United States, Italy and Spain. PBMCs, B-cell-depleted T cells, or T cells were the source of the cDNA or gDNA that made up the material.

Authors' methods: Amplification with reference gene primers provided the estimates of nucleated cell counts. Using immunoSEQ multiplex PCR, the repertoire was profiled, and TCRdb retains in-frame clones only, with some absent. From that table come the V and J calls and clone size; the DNA was used to work out D and trimming. The sample lists about 280,000 clones; about 90% were seen once. The junction had 3 bases not matched to a gene; V was cut back by 5 bases and J by 4 bases. This CDR3 spans 13 amino acids. From germline, CDR1 is ENHRY and CDR2 SYGVKD. This sequence joins TRBV10-3 and TRBJ1-1; 8 bases align to TRBD1. Sequencing was done on a sample of peripheral blood. This TCR came from a woman in her thirties with COVID-19, enrolled during active disease. CDR3 residues: CAISRTGSTEAFF. CDR3 DNA: TGTGCCATCAGTAGGACAGGGAGCACTGAAGCTTTCTTT.